The 17 T cell receptor beta chains below were found in one sample sequenced in a study of graft-versus-host responses after intestinal transplantation. Only in-frame clones appear in the TCRdb table, and some are missing; sequencing was by immunoSEQ multiplex PCR. The table records fewer than 110,000 clones, roughly 87% of them present only once. The antigens for these receptors are not known. Material: unstimulated CD4+ T cells sorted from spleen or lymph node cells, obtained before transplant. All receptors derive from a human donor who was the organ donor for an intestinal transplant.

The rearrangement links TRBV29-1 to TRBJ1-1, with D uncertain. Trimming removed 7 bases from V and 5 bases from J, with 8 bases in between. From germline, CDR1 is SQVTM and CDR2 ANQGSEA. This CDR3 comprises 10 residues. The CDR3 region has the DNA TGCAGCGGAGAACGGACTGAAGCTTTCTTT. Its translation: CSGERTEAFF.

This chain links TRBV7-3 with TRBJ2-3; D remains unclear. Germline loops: CDR1 SGHTA, CDR2 FQGTGA. The CDR3 runs 14 residues. Trimming took 5 bases from V and 0 from J, leaving 9 bases between them. The CDR3 spells CASSPGQSTDTQYF. The CDR3 DNA sequence: TGTGCCAGCAGCCCCGGCCAGAGCACAGATACGCAGTATTTT.

V is TRBV5-5 and J is TRBJ1-2; D call uncertain. The CDR3 spans 13 residues. With 1 base removed from V and 4 bases from J, the gap between germline ends came to 8 bases. Germline CDR1 and CDR2: SGHKS and YYEKEE (reference sequence). The CDR3 sequence is CASSLWGAYGYTF. The CDR3 DNA sequence: TGTGCCAGCAGCTTGTGGGGAGCCTATGGCTACACCTTC.

Comments on this clone: The same CDR3 arises from other DNA sequences in this sample as well. The rearrangement links TRBV7-9 to TRBJ1-1; TRBD1 agrees at 8 bases. The junction had 1 base not matched to a gene; V was cut back by 3 bases and J by 1 base. Germline CDR1 reads SEHNR; CDR2 reads FQNEAQ (reference sequence). The CDR3 totals 14 residues. CDR3 sequence: CASSLGTGNTEAFF. CDR3 DNA sequence: TGTGCCAGCAGCTTGGGGACAGGGAACACTGAAGCTTTCTTT.

V usage is TRBV6-5 and J usage is TRBJ1-2; D call uncertain. Germline CDR1 reads MNHEY; CDR2 reads SVGAGI. The CDR3 extends over 14 amino acids. V was cut by 5 bases and J by 4 bases, with 14 bases left in between. The CDR3 bases are TGTGCCAGCAGTCTGGACGGATCAATCTATGGCTACACCTTC. As protein: CASSLDGSIYGYTF.

The J gene is TRBJ1-2, the V gene TRBV5-6, with D possibly TRBD1 on 5 matching bases. Looked up from germline, CDR1 is SGHDT and CDR2 is YYEEEE. The V gene lost 1 base and the J gene lost 7 bases, with 11 bases spanning the gap. The CDR3 length is 13 residues. The CDR3 sequence is CASSLQRGGGYTF. In nucleotides, the CDR3 is TGTGCCAGCAGCTTGCAACGCGGGGGTGGCTACACCTTC.

This clone was observed a single time. V is TRBV10-1 and J is TRBJ1-2; D may be TRBD1 (5 bases). Germline V lookup: CDR1 WNHNN, CDR2 SYGVQD (reference sequence). The CDR3 is 16 residues long. Trimming took 2 bases from V and 4 from J, leaving 17 bases between them. In nucleotides, the CDR3 is TGCGCCAGCAGTGAGCCCAGGGCCCGACGGGGCTATGGCTACACCTTC. Its translation: CASSEPRARRGYGYTF.

The CDR3 DNA sequence: TGTGCCAGTAGTTTCCGGGGGGAAAGGCGTGAAAAACTGTTTTTT. Its translation is CASSFRGERREKLFF. This chain connects TRBV19 to TRBJ1-4; a possible D gene is TRBD1 (5 bases). The ends were cut back, 5 bases at V and 7 bases at J, with 17 bases in the middle. Germline loops: CDR1 LNHDA, CDR2 SQIVND (reference sequence). There are 15 residues in the CDR3.

This clone was recorded only once. This sample also contains other DNA sequences that code for the same CDR3. The V and J genes are TRBV5-1 and TRBJ2-3; unclear D gene. Looked up from germline, CDR1 is SGHRS and CDR2 is YFSETQ. V lost 0 bases, J lost 0 bases, and 8 bases lay in between. The CDR3 spans 15 residues. CDR3 amino acids: CASSLGSSSTDTQYF. DNA for the CDR3: TGCGCCAGCAGCTTGGGTTCATCTAGCACAGATACGCAGTATTTT. The full variable domain, with the rest looked up from reference TRBV5-1 and TRBJ2-3, is KAGVTQTPRYLIKTRGQQVTLSCSPISGHRSVSWYQQTPGQGLQFLFEYFSETQRNKGNFPGRFSGRQFSNSRSEMNVSTLELGDSALYLCASSLGSSSTDTQYFGPGTRLTVL.

The chain couples TRBV19 to TRBJ1-5, with TRBD1 matching over 9 bases. This CDR3 comprises 15 residues. The V segment lost 8 bases and the J segment 4 bases; nucleotides outside the gene matches: 9. Looked up from germline, CDR1 is LNHDA and CDR2 is SQIVND (reference sequence). DNA for the CDR3: TGTGCCAGTGCACCCGGGACAGGGCGGAATCAGCCCCAGCATTTT. Amino acids: CASAPGTGRNQPQHF. Combining the CDR3 with reference TRBV19 and TRBJ1-5 gives the whole variable domain DGGITQSPKYLFRKEGQNVTLSCEQNLNHDAMYWYRQDPGQGLRLIYYSQIVNDFQKGDIAEGYSVSREKKESFPLTVTSAQKNPTAFYLCASAPGTGRNQPQHFGDGTRLSIL.

As DNA, the CDR3 is TGTGCCAGCAGTCCAACCGCAAGACAGGGGTGGTACGAGCAGTACTTC. This sequence encodes CASSPTARQGWYEQYF. V is TRBV27 and J is TRBJ2-7; 8 bases are a match to TRBD1. The length of the CDR3 is 16 residues. With 5 bases clipped from V and 4 bases from J, the junction kept 13 bases outside the gene matches. Germline CDR1 is MNHEY and CDR2 is SMNVEV (reference sequence).

This sequence joins TRBV5-1 and TRBJ2-5; a weak D match, TRBD2 (5 bases). The V gene lost 0 bases and the J gene lost 5 bases, with 11 bases spanning the gap. CDR1 is SGHRS, CDR2 YFSETQ, per germline. The CDR3 runs to 14 residues. CDR3 residues: CASSLGSGSETQYF. In nucleotides, the CDR3 is TGCGCCAGCAGCTTGGGCTCGGGGTCGGAGACCCAGTACTTC.

V is TRBV7-3 and J is TRBJ2-5, with 8 nucleotides matching TRBD2. This CDR3 region has 16 residues. CDR1 and CDR2 (germline): SGHTA, FQGTGA. Trimming removed 2 bases from V and 9 bases from J; junction bases left unmatched: 14. For the CDR3, the DNA is TGTGCCAGCAGCTTAGAAAGGACTAGCCTGCCGGGGGCCCAGTACTTC. Its protein product is CASSLERTSLPGAQYF.

V usage is TRBV7-9 and J usage is TRBJ1-3; 10 nucleotides agree with TRBD1. With V trimmed by 5 bases and J by 4 bases, 5 bases remained unmatched. Germline V gene data show CDR1 as SEHNR and CDR2 as FQNEAQ (reference sequence). This CDR3 has 15 amino acids. CDR3 sequence reads: CASSNPGQGGNTIYF. In DNA, the CDR3 is TGTGCCAGCAGCAACCCGGGACAGGGGGGAAACACCATATATTTT.

The chain links TRBV10-2 to TRBJ2-7; D unresolved. Trimming took 5 bases from V and 1 from J, leaving 6 bases between them. The CDR3 contains 12 residues. CDR1 is WSHSY and CDR2 is SAAADI in the germline V gene. CDR3 amino acids: CASSLESYEQYF. The CDR3 DNA reads TGCGCCAGCAGTCTGGAATCCTACGAGCAGTACTTC.

This clone has only one observation. The genes are TRBV4-1 and TRBJ1-6; D possibly corresponds to TRBD1 (5 bases). This CDR3 comprises 16 residues. CDR1 is MGHRA, CDR2 YSYEKL, per germline. Trimming left V 6 bases short and J 0 bases short, with 12 bases between. CDR3 in DNA: TGCGCCAGCAGTCCCGGGCAGGGCTCCTATAATTCACCCCTCCACTTT. This codes for CASSPGQGSYNSPLHF.

This chain connects TRBV7-2 to TRBJ2-7; TRBD2 agrees at 13 bases. Trimming took 1 base from V and 2 from J; bases not matched to a gene: 5. CDR1 SGHTA and CDR2 FQGNSA come from the germline V gene. The CDR3 spans 17 residues. CDR3 protein: CASSLDFGLAGAYEQYF. The CDR3 DNA sequence: TGTGCCAGCAGCTTAGACTTTGGACTAGCGGGGGCCTACGAGCAGTACTTC. Using reference TRBV7-2 and TRBJ2-7 for the parts outside the CDR3, the full variable domain is GAGVSQSPSNKVTEKGKDVELRCDPISGHTALYWYRQSLGQGLEFLIYFQGNSAPDKSGLPSDRFSAERTGGSVSTLTIQRTQQEDSAVYLCASSLDFGLAGAYEQYFGPGTRLTVT.